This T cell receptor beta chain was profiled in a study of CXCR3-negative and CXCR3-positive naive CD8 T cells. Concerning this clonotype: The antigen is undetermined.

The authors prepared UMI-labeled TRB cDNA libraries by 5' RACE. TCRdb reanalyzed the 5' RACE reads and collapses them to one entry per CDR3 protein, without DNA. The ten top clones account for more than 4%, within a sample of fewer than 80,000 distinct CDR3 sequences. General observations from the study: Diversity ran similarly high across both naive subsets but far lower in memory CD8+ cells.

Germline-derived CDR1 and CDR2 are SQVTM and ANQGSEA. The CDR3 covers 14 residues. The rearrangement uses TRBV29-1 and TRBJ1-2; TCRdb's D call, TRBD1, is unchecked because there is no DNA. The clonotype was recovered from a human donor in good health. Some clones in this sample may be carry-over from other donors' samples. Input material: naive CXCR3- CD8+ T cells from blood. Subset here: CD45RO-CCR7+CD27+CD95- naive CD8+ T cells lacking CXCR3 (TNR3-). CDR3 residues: CSVSPSKGGYGYTF.